Presented here are 27 T cell receptor beta chains from one specimen sequenced in a study of tumor-infiltrating lymphocytes in localized non-small cell lung cancer. The method was immunoSEQ multiplex PCR; TCRdb's version includes in-frame clones alone and lacks a portion of them. The sample lists around 17,000 clones, 70% to 80% seen once, with about 6.4% in the top ten. Sample: lung tumor tissue. Receptors were obtained from a human donor with non-small cell lung cancer.

The chain carries TRBV21-1 and TRBJ1-1; the table's D call TRBD1 went unverified against the DNA. TRBV21-1 is a pseudogene locus. The CDR3 is 12 amino acids. The CDR3 sequence: CASSKPRVEAFF. The DNA for the CDR3 is TGTGCCAGCAGCAAACCCAGGGTCGAAGCTTTCTTT.

The V call is TRBV10-3, the J call TRBJ2-3; 11 bases fit TRBD2. The V gene's germline CDR1 is ENHRY and CDR2 SYGVKD. The J segment lost 0 bases and the V segment lost 5 bases, leaving 4 bases of the junction unmatched. This CDR3 contains 16 residues. The CDR3 bases are TGTGCCATCAGTACCAGGACTAGCGGGAGCACAGATACGCAGTATTTT. Amino acid sequence: CAISTRTSGSTDTQYF.

This clone was recorded only once. The chain uses TRBV1 and TRBJ2-7. TRBV1 constitutes a pseudogene. The CDR3 runs to 16 residues. The DNA for the CDR3 is TGCACCAGCAGCCAAGATCTTGGGATCGGATATGACGAGCAGTACTTC. It is translated as CTSSQDLGIGYDEQYF.

The rearrangement joins TRBV19 to TRBJ1-2; no clear D. Germline loops: CDR1 LNHDA, CDR2 SQIVND (reference sequence). The CDR3 is 16 amino acids. Trimming shortened V by 5 bases and J by 5 bases, and 21 bases separated the two germline ends. CDR3 protein: CASSFRRGTEVYGYTF. CDR3 DNA: TGTGCCAGTAGTTTCCGACGCGGTACAGAGGTATATGGCTACACCTTC.

The chain uses TRBV18 and TRBJ2-1; TRBD2 might be the D (6 bases). CDR1 KGHSH and CDR2 LQKENI come from the germline V gene. CDR3 length: 16 amino acids. V lost 4 bases to trimming and J lost 0 bases, with 13 bases between them. CDR3 DNA sequence: TGTGCCAGCTCACGGGTAACGACTAGCTCCTACAATGAGCAGTTCTTC. Translation: CASSRVTTSSYNEQFF. Full variable domain (outside the CDR3, taken from reference TRBV18 and TRBJ2-1): NAGVMQNPRHLVRRRGQEARLRCSPMKGHSHVYWYRQLPEEGLKFMVYLQKENIIDESGMPKERFSAEFPKEGPSILRIQQVVRGDSAAYFCASSRVTTSSYNEQFFGPGTRLTVL.

The rearrangement links TRBV27 to TRBJ2-7; no clear D gene. V shed 8 bases and J shed 6 bases, with 17 bases lying between them. The length of the CDR3 is 13 residues. Germline CDR1 MNHEY, CDR2 SMNVEV (reference sequence). CDR3 nucleotides: TGTGCCAGCCGTTACAGAAGGATCGGCGAGCAGTACTTC. This translates into CASRYRRIGEQYF.

The chain carries TRBV6-4 and TRBJ2-2; D may be TRBD2 (6 bases). Germline CDR1 MRHNA, CDR2 SNTAGT. The CDR3 runs 15 residues. V shed 3 bases and J shed 4 bases, with 12 bases lying between them. The CDR3 spells CASSEEGGSTGELFF. In nucleotides, the CDR3 is TGTGCCAGCAGTGAGGAGGGAGGTAGCACCGGGGAGCTGTTTTTT.

The V call is TRBV11-2, the J call TRBJ2-5, with D perhaps given as TRBD1 or TRBD2 (5 bases each). The CDR3 is made up of 14 amino acids. The V and J ends lost 7 bases and 3 bases respectively, with 15 bases between them. Germline CDR1 reads SGHAT; CDR2 reads FQNNGV. CDR3 amino acids: CASTPLRGEETQYF. The CDR3 DNA reads as TGTGCCAGCACCCCTTTGAGGGGAGAAGAGACCCAGTACTTC.

CDR3 bases: TGTGCCAGTAGTATAGTTCACTATAGCAATCAGCCCCAGCATTTT. Protein sequence: CASSIVHYSNQPQHF. The V and J genes are TRBV19 and TRBJ1-5, with D uncertain. The CDR3 runs 15 residues. With 1 base removed from V and 0 bases from J, the gap between germline ends came to 7 bases. Per the germline V gene, CDR1 is LNHDA and CDR2 is SQIVND (reference sequence). Together with reference TRBV19 and TRBJ1-5, the CDR3 gives the full variable domain: DGGITQSPKYLFRKEGQNVTLSCEQNLNHDAMYWYRQDPGQGLRLIYYSQIVNDFQKGDIAEGYSVSREKKESFPLTVTSAQKNPTAFYLCASSIVHYSNQPQHFGDGTRLSIL.

This sequence joins TRBV19 and TRBJ2-5; tentatively, D is TRBD1 (6 bases). Germline V gene sequence: CDR1 LNHDA, CDR2 SQIVND (reference sequence). This CDR3 region has 15 residues. V lost 0 bases and J 5 bases, leaving 13 bases between the germline ends. CDR3 region: CASSIDHRVGETQYF. Written as DNA, the CDR3 is TGTGCCAGTAGTATAGACCACAGGGTAGGGGAGACCCAGTACTTC.

This clone was observed a few times. The J gene is TRBJ2-7, the V gene TRBV30, with 8 bases that match TRBD1. Per germline, CDR1 GTSNPN and CDR2 SVGIG (reference sequence). Trimming took 1 base from V and 4 from J; bases not matched to a gene: 6. CDR3 length: 14 amino acids. In DNA, the CDR3 is TGTGCCTGGAGTGGACAGGGGAGCGCGTACGAGCAGTACTTC. Amino acid sequence: CAWSGQGSAYEQYF.

This clone has only a few counts. V gene TRBV6-8 combines with J gene TRBJ2-1; 8 nucleotides agree with TRBD2. Germline values: CDR1 MNHGY, CDR2 SAAAGT. V shed 1 base, J shed 10 bases, and the junction held 9 bases outside the gene matches. The CDR3 is 15 residues long. CDR3: CASSYCPGGTCEQFF. CDR3 nucleotides: TGTGCCAGCAGTTACTGTCCGGGAGGGACGTGCGAGCAGTTCTTC.

The sample holds a few counts of this clone. The chain has TRBV27 and TRBJ2-7; a possible D gene is TRBD2 (5 bases). Per the germline V gene, CDR1 is MNHEY and CDR2 is SMNVEV (reference sequence). The CDR3 extends over 16 amino acids. V lost 8 bases and J 3 bases, leaving 23 bases between the germline ends. The CDR3 DNA is TGTGCCAGCGGCACCCGTCGGGATAGCGTTAGCTACGAGCAGTACTTC. Amino acid sequence: CASGTRRDSVSYEQYF.

This rearrangement joins TRBV9 to TRBJ2-1, with D unclear. There are 15 residues in the CDR3. Per the germline V gene, CDR1 is SGDLS and CDR2 is YYNGEE. The V end was cut by 4 bases, the J end by 8 bases, with 19 bases between. The CDR3 reads CASSTSGLTSDEQFF. For the CDR3, the DNA is TGTGCCAGCAGCACCTCGGGTTTGACATCGGATGAGCAGTTCTTC.

This clone was recorded a few times. The chain carries TRBV4-1 and TRBJ2-1; D unresolved. In germline, CDR1 is MGHRA, CDR2 YSYEKL. The CDR3 is 13 residues long. V shed 3 bases and J shed 15 bases, with 18 bases lying between them. This CDR3 reads CASSQSGRLEMFF. The DNA for the CDR3 is TGCGCCAGCAGCCAGTCAGGAAGATTGGAAATGTTCTTC.

The chain recombines TRBV5-1 with TRBJ2-7; 7 bases fit TRBD2. The V gene's germline CDR1 is SGHRS and CDR2 YFSETQ. J was trimmed by 3 bases and V by 0 bases; bases with no gene match: 3. This CDR3 spans 14 amino acids. The CDR3 nucleotides read TGCGCCAGCAGCTTGGGAGGGGAGGGCTACGAGCAGTACTTC. This codes for CASSLGGEGYEQYF.

This clone was seen only a few times. The DNA for the CDR3 is TGCGCCAGCGCACAAGGGACAACCCAGAACACCGGGGAGCTGTTTTTT. It translates to CASAQGTTQNTGELFF. The chain links TRBV5-1 to TRBJ2-2, with D possibly being TRBD1 (6 bases). Germline loops: CDR1 SGHRS, CDR2 YFSETQ. CDR3 length: 16 residues. Deletions cut 7 bases from V and 1 base from J, with 17 bases between.

The chain couples TRBV5-1 to TRBJ2-2; D uncertain. The CDR3 has 15 residues. V was clipped by 2 bases and J by 0 bases, with 8 bases between them. CDR1 is SGHRS and CDR2 is YFSETQ in the germline V gene. CDR3 protein: CASSFAEANTGELFF. The DNA of the CDR3 is TGCGCCAGCAGCTTTGCAGAGGCGAACACCGGGGAGCTGTTTTTT.

The chain joins TRBV15 to TRBJ2-7, with D unresolved. Trimming pared 0 bases from V and 2 bases from J, leaving 11 bases between. This CDR3 region has 15 residues. Germline loops: CDR1 LNHNV, CDR2 YYDKDF (reference sequence). The chain's CDR3 is CATSRDFGPPYEQYF. In DNA, the CDR3 is TGTGCCACCAGCAGAGATTTCGGGCCACCCTACGAGCAGTACTTC.

The gene calls are TRBV7-8 and TRBJ2-3; TRBD2 matches at 10 bases. Germline values: CDR1 SGHVS, CDR2 FQNEAQ. This CDR3 region has 15 residues. J was trimmed by 4 bases and V by 6 bases; bases with no gene match: 7. In DNA form, the CDR3 reads TGTGCCAGCAGTCTTACTAGCGGGATGCCAGATACGCAGTATTTT. Amino acid sequence: CASSLTSGMPDTQYF.

The chain couples TRBV5-4 to TRBJ2-3, with unresolved D. The germline gives CDR1 SGHNT, CDR2 YYREEE (reference sequence). V shed 4 bases and J shed 2 bases, with 20 bases lying between them. This CDR3 is 17 amino acids long. The DNA of the CDR3 is TGTGCCAGCAGCCAAGGTCCCAATGGCCCTATCACAGATACGCAGTATTTT. This codes for CASSQGPNGPITDTQYF.

V and J are TRBV7-2 and TRBJ2-7; D is undetermined. V dropped 4 bases and J dropped 0 bases, with 10 bases sitting between them. From germline, CDR1 is SGHTA and CDR2 FQGNSA. CDR3 length: 14 residues. The CDR3 loop is CASSYWPSSYEQYF. The CDR3 DNA sequence: TGTGCCAGCAGCTATTGGCCCAGCTCCTACGAGCAGTACTTC.

This rearrangement joins TRBV9 to TRBJ2-3; D remains ambiguous. The CDR3 is made up of 16 amino acids. V lost 4 bases, J lost 0 bases, and 15 bases lay in between. CDR1 is SGDLS, CDR2 YYNGEE, per germline. This CDR3 is CASSPDLLESTDTQYF. The CDR3, as DNA: TGTGCCAGCAGCCCGGACCTCCTCGAGAGCACAGATACGCAGTATTTT.

The V call is TRBV15, the J call TRBJ2-7; D is perhaps TRBD2 (5 bases). CDR1 and CDR2 (germline): LNHNV, YYDKDF (reference sequence). The CDR3 runs to 16 residues. V lost 5 bases to trimming and J lost 7 bases, with 24 bases between them. CDR3 bases: TGTGCCACCAGCTCGGACGAAGCGCTAGCCGGCGGGGAGCAGTACTTC. Protein product: CATSSDEALAGGEQYF.

The chain carries TRBV5-4 and TRBJ2-5; perhaps TRBD2 as D (6 bases). The end of the DNA fits TRBJ2-7 better, so the J call may be wrong. The CDR3 covers 15 residues. Germline V gene data show CDR1 as SGHNT and CDR2 as YYREEE (reference sequence). CDR3 in DNA: TGTGCCAGCAGCTTGGACGGCCAGAGGGAGGACGAGCAGTACTTC. As protein: CASSLDGQREDEQYF.

The chain combines TRBV18 with TRBJ2-5, with 11 bases identical to TRBD1. Germline-derived CDR1 and CDR2 are KGHSH and LQKENI. The CDR3 length is 15 residues. V shed 3 bases, J shed 6 bases, and the junction held 6 bases outside the gene matches. CDR3 sequence: CASSPGTGGGKTQYF. The CDR3 DNA sequence: TGTGCCAGCTCACCCGGGACAGGGGGAGGAAAGACCCAGTACTTC.

This sequence joins TRBV6-5 and TRBJ2-7; 9 positions match TRBD1. The V and J ends lost 5 bases and 4 bases, in that order; junction bases with no gene match: 9. Germline V gene lookup returns CDR1 MNHEY and CDR2 SVGAGI. The CDR3 length is 15 residues. This CDR3 is CASSLMGQGRYEQYF. The DNA for the CDR3 is TGTGCCAGCAGTCTAATGGGACAGGGCCGATACGAGCAGTACTTC.